This TCR beta chain came from a study of cytomegalovirus exposure and HLA in healthy donors. General study findings and limits: Associated with cytomegalovirus, according to the listing, were 150 to 200 TCR beta chains. No immune exposure information besides CMV serostatus was available. It emerged from a later analysis that several of the most significant clusters appeared to be linked to common viral pathogens. HLA allele associations emerged for about 16,000 TCR beta sequences in a later analysis, at 0.05 false discovery rate.

As for this clone: Its cognate antigen is unknown.

PCR employed 60 Vbeta and 13 Jbeta primers. Here immunoSEQ multiplex PCR was the method, and the copy in TCRdb shows in-frame clones only, minus some. The sample yields about 140,000 clones, approximately 71% seen once. The receptor comes from a woman between 50 and 59 years old in good health and CMV-seronegative. Sequenced: PBMCs.

CDR3 amino acids: CASSPRSGYGYTF. The DNA for the CDR3 is TGTGCCAGCAGCCCCCGAAGCGGCTATGGCTACACCTTC. The chain carries TRBV6-5 and TRBJ1-2, with unresolved D. V shed 6 bases and J shed 4 bases, with 12 bases lying between them. Per the germline V gene, CDR1 is MNHEY and CDR2 is SVGAGI. CDR3 length: 13 amino acids.